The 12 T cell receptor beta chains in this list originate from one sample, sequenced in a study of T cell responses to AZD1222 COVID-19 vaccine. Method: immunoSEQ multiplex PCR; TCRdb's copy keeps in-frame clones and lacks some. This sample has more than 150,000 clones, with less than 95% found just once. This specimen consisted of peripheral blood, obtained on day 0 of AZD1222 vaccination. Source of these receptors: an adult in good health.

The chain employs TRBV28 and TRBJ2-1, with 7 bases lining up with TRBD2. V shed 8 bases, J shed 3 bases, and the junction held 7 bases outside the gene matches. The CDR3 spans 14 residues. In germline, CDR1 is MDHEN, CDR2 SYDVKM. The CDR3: CASRGTSVYNEQFF. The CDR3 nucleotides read TGTGCCAGCCGAGGAACTAGCGTCTACAATGAGCAGTTCTTC.

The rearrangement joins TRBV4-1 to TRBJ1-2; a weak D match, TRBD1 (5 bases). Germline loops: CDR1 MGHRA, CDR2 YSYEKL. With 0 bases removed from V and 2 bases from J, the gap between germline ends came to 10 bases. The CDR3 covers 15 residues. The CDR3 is CASSQDGGTNYGYTF. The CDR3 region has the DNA TGCGCCAGCAGCCAAGATGGAGGGACCAACTATGGCTACACCTTC.

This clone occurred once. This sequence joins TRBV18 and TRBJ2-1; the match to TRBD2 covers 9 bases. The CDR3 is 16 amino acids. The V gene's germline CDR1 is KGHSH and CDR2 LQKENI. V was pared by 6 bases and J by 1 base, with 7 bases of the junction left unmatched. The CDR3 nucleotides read TGTGCCAGCTCTCTTCAAGCGGGAGGTTCCTACAATGAGCAGTTCTTC. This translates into CASSLQAGGSYNEQFF.

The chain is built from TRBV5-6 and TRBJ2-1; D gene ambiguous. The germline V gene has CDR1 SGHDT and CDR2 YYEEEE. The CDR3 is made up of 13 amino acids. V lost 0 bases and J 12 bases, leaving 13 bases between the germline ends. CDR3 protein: CASSLGKGSGQFF. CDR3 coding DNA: TGTGCCAGCAGCTTGGGTAAGGGTTCGGGGCAGTTCTTC.

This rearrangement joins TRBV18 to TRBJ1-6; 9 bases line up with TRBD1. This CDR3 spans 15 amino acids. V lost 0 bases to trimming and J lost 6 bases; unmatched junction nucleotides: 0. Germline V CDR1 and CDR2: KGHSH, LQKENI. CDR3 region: CASSPPGQGNSPLHF. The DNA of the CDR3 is TGTGCCAGCTCACCACCGGGACAGGGTAATTCACCCCTCCACTTT.

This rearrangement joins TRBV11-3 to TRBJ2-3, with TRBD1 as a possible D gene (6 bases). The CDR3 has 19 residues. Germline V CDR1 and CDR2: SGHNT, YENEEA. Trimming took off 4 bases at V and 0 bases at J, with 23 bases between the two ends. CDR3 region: CASSYPGSWDTPSTDTQYF. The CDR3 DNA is TGTGCCAGCAGCTACCCTGGGTCGTGGGACACACCTAGCACAGATACGCAGTATTTT. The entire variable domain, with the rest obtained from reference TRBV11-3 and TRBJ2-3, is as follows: EAGVVQSPRYKIIEKKQPVAFWCNPISGHNTLYWYLQNLGQGPELLIRYENEEAVDDSQLPKDRFSAERLKGVDSTLKIQPAELGDSAVYLCASSYPGSWDTPSTDTQYFGPGTRLTVL.

CDR3 loop: CASTFGRGSYGYTF. DNA for the CDR3: TGTGCCAGCACCTTCGGACGAGGCAGCTATGGCTACACCTTC. V gene TRBV28 combines with J gene TRBJ1-2; D is undetermined. V lost 7 bases, J lost 4 bases, and 16 bases lay in between. This CDR3 is built from 14 residues. CDR1 is MDHEN and CDR2 is SYDVKM in the germline V gene.

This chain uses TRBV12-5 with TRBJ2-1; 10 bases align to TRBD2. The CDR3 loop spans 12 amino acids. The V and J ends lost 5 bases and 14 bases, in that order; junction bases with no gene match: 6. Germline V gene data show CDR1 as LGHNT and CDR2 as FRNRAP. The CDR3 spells CASGTISGREFF. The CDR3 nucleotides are TGTGCTAGTGGTACCATAAGCGGGAGGGAGTTCTTC. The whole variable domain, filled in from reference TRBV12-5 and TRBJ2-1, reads DARVTQTPRHKVTEMGQEVTMRCQPILGHNTVFWYRQTMMQGLELLAYFRNRAPLDDSGMPKDRFSAEMPDATLATLKIQPSEPRDSAVYFCASGTISGREFFGPGTRLTVL.

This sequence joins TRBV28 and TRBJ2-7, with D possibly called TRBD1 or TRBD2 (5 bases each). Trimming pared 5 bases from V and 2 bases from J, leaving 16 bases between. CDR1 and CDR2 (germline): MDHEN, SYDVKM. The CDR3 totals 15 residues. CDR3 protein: CASSVVRDGTYEQYF. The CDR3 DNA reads TGTGCCAGCAGTGTTGTTAGGGACGGCACCTACGAGCAGTACTTC.

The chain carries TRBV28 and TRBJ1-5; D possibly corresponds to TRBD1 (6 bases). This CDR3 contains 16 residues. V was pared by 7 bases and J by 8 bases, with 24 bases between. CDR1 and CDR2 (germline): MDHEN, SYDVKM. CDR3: CASIPSGRGFVKPQHF. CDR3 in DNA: TGTGCCAGCATACCGAGCGGCAGGGGCTTTGTAAAGCCCCAGCATTTT.

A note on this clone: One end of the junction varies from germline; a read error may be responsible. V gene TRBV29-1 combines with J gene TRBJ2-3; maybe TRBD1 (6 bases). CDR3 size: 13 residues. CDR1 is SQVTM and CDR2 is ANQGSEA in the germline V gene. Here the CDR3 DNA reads TGCACCGTTAAGGACAGCTACACAGATACGCAGTATTTT. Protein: CTVKDSYTDTQYF.

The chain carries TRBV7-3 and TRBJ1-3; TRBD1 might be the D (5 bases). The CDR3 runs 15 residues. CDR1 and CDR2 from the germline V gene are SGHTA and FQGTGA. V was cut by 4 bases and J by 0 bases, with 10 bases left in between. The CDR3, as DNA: TGTGCCAGCAGCTCCGGGGGGAGCTCTGGAAACACCATATATTTT. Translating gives CASSSGGSSGNTIYF.